This TCR beta chain was obtained from a study of T cells in Graves' hyperthyroidism and ophthalmopathy. The hyperthyroidism patients had all been newly diagnosed, and their disease duration was under 2 months. Their ages ranged from 18 to 65 years. Fresh peripheral blood, 10 ml, yielded the PBMCs. Regions amplified from RNA transcripts were the TCR beta CDR3 regions. The HTBI primer set served for first-round RT-PCR of the TCR CDR3. TCRdb passed the multiplex PCR reads through MiXCR, listing each CDR3 protein once. The sample contains roughly 630,000 distinct CDR3 sequences, about a sixth of which appear only once. At least ten counts were recorded for this clonotype. The antigen is not known. Study results and limitations: Stable hyperthyroidism and ophthalmopathy were separated using 13 V-J signatures.

This clonotype originated in a young woman with Graves' hyperthyroidism. The specimen was blood.

For the CDR3, the DNA is TGTGCCAGCAGCTTAGTCGGGACACACAATGAGCAGTTCTTC. This codes for CASSLVGTHNEQFF. The chain uses TRBV5-5 and TRBJ2-1; possible D gene TRBD1, 6 bases. Germline CDR1 is SGHKS and CDR2 is YYEKEE (reference sequence). V gave up 2 bases and J gave up 5 bases, with 11 bases separating them. The CDR3 spans 14 residues.